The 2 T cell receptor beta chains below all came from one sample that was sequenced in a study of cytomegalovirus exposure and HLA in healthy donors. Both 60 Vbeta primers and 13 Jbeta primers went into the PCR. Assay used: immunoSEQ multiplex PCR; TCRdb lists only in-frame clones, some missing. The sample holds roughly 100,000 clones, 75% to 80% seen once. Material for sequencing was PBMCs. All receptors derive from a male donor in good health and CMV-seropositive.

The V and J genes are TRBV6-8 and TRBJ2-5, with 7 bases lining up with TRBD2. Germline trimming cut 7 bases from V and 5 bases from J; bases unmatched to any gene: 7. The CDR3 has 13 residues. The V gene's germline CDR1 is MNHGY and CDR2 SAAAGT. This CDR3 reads CASKREVRETQYF. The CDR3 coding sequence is TGTGCCAGCAAACGGGAGGTCCGGGAGACCCAGTACTTC.

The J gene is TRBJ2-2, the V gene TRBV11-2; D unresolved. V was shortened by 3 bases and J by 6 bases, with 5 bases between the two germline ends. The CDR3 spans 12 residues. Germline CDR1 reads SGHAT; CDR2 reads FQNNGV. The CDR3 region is CASSFPSGELFF. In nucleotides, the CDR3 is TGTGCCAGCAGCTTTCCCTCCGGGGAGCTGTTTTTT.